These 32 T cell receptor beta chains share one sample of origin, sequenced in a study of T cell responses to AZD1222 COVID-19 vaccine. The method was immunoSEQ multiplex PCR; TCRdb's version includes in-frame clones alone and lacks a portion of them. The sample lists 120,000 to 150,000 clones, roughly 90% occurring once. Sequencing was performed on peripheral blood, taken 28 days after the second AZD1222 dose. These TCRs come from an adult who received the AZD1222 COVID-19 vaccine.

The genes are TRBV5-1 and TRBJ1-1; D not resolved. V lost 4 bases to trimming and J lost 3 bases, with 10 bases between them. This CDR3 is built from 13 residues. Per the germline V gene, CDR1 is SGHRS and CDR2 is YFSETQ. This chain's CDR3 is CASSVSADTEAFF. For the CDR3, the DNA is TGCGCCAGCAGCGTTTCCGCGGACACTGAAGCTTTCTTT.

This CDR3 is CASSLIAGDEQYF. CDR3 coding DNA: TGTGCCAGTAGTCTCATAGCGGGAGACGAGCAGTACTTC. This chain joins TRBV19 and TRBJ2-7; 9 nucleotides align to TRBD2. The CDR3 extends over 13 amino acids. In germline, CDR1 is LNHDA, CDR2 SQIVND (reference sequence). Trimming cost V 5 bases and J 5 bases; bases outside gene matches: 4.

This clone was found once. The chain recombines TRBV10-1 with TRBJ2-2; D call uncertain. Trimming shortened V by 3 bases and J by 1 base, and 9 bases separated the two germline ends. The CDR3 consists of 15 residues. Germline-derived CDR1 and CDR2 are WNHNN and SYGVQD (reference sequence). As DNA, the CDR3 is TGCGCCAGCAGTGAATTTTTAGGGAACACCGGGGAGCTGTTTTTT. It translates to CASSEFLGNTGELFF.

V gene TRBV5-1 combines with J gene TRBJ2-5, with D tentatively TRBD2 (7 bases). Germline CDR1 reads SGHRS; CDR2 reads YFSETQ. This CDR3 comprises 14 residues. V gave up 4 bases and J gave up 3 bases, with 13 bases separating them. CDR3 coding DNA: TGCGCCAGCAGCGCGGGGAGGGGGAAAGAGACCCAGTACTTC. This translates into CASSAGRGKETQYF.

The chain joins TRBV11-1 to TRBJ1-1; D gene ambiguous. The CDR3 covers 14 residues. Deletions cut 5 bases from V and 1 base from J, with 11 bases between. CDR1 SGHAT and CDR2 FQDESV come from the germline V gene (reference sequence). The CDR3 DNA is TGTGCCAGCAGCCCCCACACCCAGAACACTGAAGCTTTCTTT. This gives the protein CASSPHTQNTEAFF.

The chain has TRBV25-1 and TRBJ2-3, with 9 bases identical to TRBD1. Trimming removed 8 bases from V and 3 bases from J; junction bases left unmatched: 6. The CDR3 has 14 residues. CDR1 is MGHDK and CDR2 is SYGVNS in the germline V gene. As DNA, the CDR3 is TGTGCCAGCCGTAGGGACAGGGTAACAGATACGCAGTATTTT. Its translation: CASRRDRVTDTQYF.

This chain joins TRBV2 and TRBJ1-1; D not certain. The CDR3 consists of 13 residues. Germline V lookup: CDR1 SNHLY, CDR2 FYNNEI. Trimming left V 0 bases short and J 6 bases short, with 8 bases between. The CDR3 DNA sequence: TGTGCCAGCAGTGAAGCTGGGGTCGCTGAAGCTTTCTTT. Protein: CASSEAGVAEAFF.

The rearrangement links TRBV19 to TRBJ1-2; 7 bases line up with TRBD1. The CDR3 is 13 residues long. Germline lookup yields CDR1 LNHDA and CDR2 SQIVND (reference sequence). Trimming took 3 bases from V and 8 from J; bases not matched to a gene: 6. CDR3: CASSIGTVGGYTF. DNA of the CDR3: TGTGCCAGTAGTATTGGGACAGTAGGGGGCTACACCTTC. Filled out from reference TRBV19 and TRBJ1-2, the complete variable domain reads DGGITQSPKYLFRKEGQNVTLSCEQNLNHDAMYWYRQDPGQGLRLIYYSQIVNDFQKGDIAEGYSVSREKKESFPLTVTSAQKNPTAFYLCASSIGTVGGYTFGSGTRLTVV.

V is TRBV25-1 and J is TRBJ1-1; D remains ambiguous. Per the germline V gene, CDR1 is MGHDK and CDR2 is SYGVNS. V lost 3 bases, J lost 5 bases, and 22 bases lay in between. This CDR3 is 17 amino acids long. As DNA, the CDR3 is TGTGCCAGCAGTGAGGAGAGGAGCAGCTCTTTCTGGACTGAAGCTTTCTTT. Amino acid sequence: CASSEERSSSFWTEAFF.

As DNA, the CDR3 is TGTGCCAGCAAAGGGGCAGCGAATGAAAAACTGTTTTTT. This encodes CASKGAANEKLFF. The J gene is TRBJ1-4, the V gene TRBV6-5, with D possibly matching TRBD1 (5 bases). The CDR3 consists of 13 residues. Trimming stripped 7 bases from V and 5 bases from J, with 11 bases between. The germline CDR1 and CDR2 sequences are MNHEY and SVGAGI.

The chain carries TRBV10-3 and TRBJ1-2; D is perhaps TRBD1 (5 bases). V lost 0 bases and J lost 2, with 7 bases in between. Germline CDR1 is ENHRY and CDR2 is SYGVKD. The CDR3 length is 14 residues. In DNA, the CDR3 is TGTGCCATCAGTGAGTCTAGACAGAACTATGGCTACACCTTC. It yields the protein CAISESRQNYGYTF.

This clone is a singleton in its sample. The CDR3 is CASSLVGTSGTLLDTQYF. In DNA form, the CDR3 reads TGCGCCAGCAGCTTGGTAGGGACTAGCGGGACCCTGTTAGATACGCAGTATTTT. The gene calls are TRBV5-1 and TRBJ2-3; the match to TRBD2 covers 13 bases. CDR1 is SGHRS and CDR2 is YFSETQ in the germline V gene. The CDR3 is 18 residues long. V lost 0 bases to trimming and J lost 5 bases; unmatched junction nucleotides: 9.

Here the CDR3 reads CASSLKRDATNEKLFF. The CDR3 coding sequence is TGTGCCAGTAGTCTTAAGAGGGATGCAACTAATGAAAAACTGTTTTTT. The V and J genes are TRBV19 and TRBJ1-4; D is unclear. Trimming removed 5 bases from V and 0 bases from J, with 13 bases in between. The CDR3 sequence is 16 residues long. CDR1 is LNHDA, CDR2 SQIVND, per germline (reference sequence).

The chain employs TRBV5-1 and TRBJ1-2; TRBD1 agrees at 7 bases. V dropped 0 bases and J dropped 7; count of bases not matched to a gene: 3. CDR3 length equals 13 residues. The germline V gene encodes CDR1 SGHRS and CDR2 YFSETQ. CDR3 bases: TGCGCCAGCAGCTTGGGGAGACAGGGTGGCTACACCTTC. It codes for CASSLGRQGGYTF.

The chain uses TRBV7-8 and TRBJ2-2, with 10 bases that match TRBD1. The CDR3 is made up of 16 amino acids. V was pared by 5 bases and J by 3 bases, with 6 bases of the junction left unmatched. CDR1 and CDR2 (germline): SGHVS, FQNEAQ. CDR3 loop: CASSPWTGGDTGELFF. The CDR3 DNA is TGTGCCAGCAGCCCGTGGACAGGGGGGGACACCGGGGAGCTGTTTTTT. Drawing the rest from reference TRBV7-8 and TRBJ2-2, the complete variable domain is GAGVSQSPRYKVAKRGQDVALRCDPISGHVSLFWYQQALGQGPEFLTYFQNEAQLDKSGLPSDRFFAERPEGSVSTLKIQRTQQEDSAVYLCASSPWTGGDTGELFFGEGSRLTVL.

This clone was found once. The chain has TRBV4-1 and TRBJ1-1; D call uncertain. Germline-derived CDR1 and CDR2 are MGHRA and YSYEKL. This CDR3 contains 16 residues. V was pared by 4 bases and J by 0 bases, with 15 bases between. CDR3 coding DNA: TGCGCCAGCAGCCGGGAGGCTCCAATGCTGAACACTGAAGCTTTCTTT. As protein: CASSREAPMLNTEAFF.

The chain recombines TRBV5-1 with TRBJ1-1; 7 bases align to TRBD1. Germline V gene sequence: CDR1 SGHRS, CDR2 YFSETQ. The trim removed 3 bases at V and 1 base at J, leaving 3 bases unmatched. The CDR3 sequence is 14 residues long. CDR3 sequence (DNA): TGCGCCAGCAGCTGGAGACAGGGGAACACTGAAGCTTTCTTT. Its protein is CASSWRQGNTEAFF.

The rearrangement joins TRBV10-3 to TRBJ2-2; 9 positions agree with TRBD1. Per the germline V gene, CDR1 is ENHRY and CDR2 is SYGVKD. The CDR3 consists of 15 residues. With V trimmed by 5 bases and J by 4 bases, 5 bases remained unmatched. The CDR3: CAISQQGAPTGELFF. In DNA form, the CDR3 reads TGTGCCATCAGTCAACAGGGGGCGCCCACCGGGGAGCTGTTTTTT.

The rearrangement joins TRBV29-1 to TRBJ1-4; D is ambiguous. Germline lookup yields CDR1 SQVTM and CDR2 ANQGSEA. The CDR3 has 12 amino acids. The V and J ends lost 1 base and 8 bases respectively, with 8 bases between them. CDR3 residues: CSVEGVGEKLFF. In DNA, the CDR3 is TGCAGCGTTGAAGGGGTTGGGGAAAAACTGTTTTTT. The variable domain in full, completed from reference TRBV29-1 and TRBJ1-4, reads SAVISQKPSRDICQRGTSLTIQCQVDSQVTMMFWYRQQPGQSLTLIATANQGSEATYESGFVIDKFPISRPNLTFSTLTVSNMSPEDSSIYLCSVEGVGEKLFFGSGTQLSVL.

The J gene is TRBJ1-2, the V gene TRBV18; TRBD1 matches at 10 bases. The junction had 4 bases not matched to a gene; V was cut back by 3 bases and J by 3 bases. Germline CDR1 reads KGHSH; CDR2 reads LQKENI. This CDR3 comprises 15 residues. CDR3 in DNA: TGTGCCAGCTCACCTTCGACAGGGGGCGACTATGGCTACACCTTC. Its protein is CASSPSTGGDYGYTF.

V and J are TRBV11-2 and TRBJ2-3; unclear D gene. V was cut by 5 bases and J by 6 bases, with 12 bases left in between. Germline V gives CDR1 SGHAT, CDR2 FQNNGV. This CDR3 is built from 13 residues. CDR3: CASSPPYTDTQYF. CDR3 bases: TGTGCCAGCAGCCCACCGTATACTGATACGCAGTATTTT. Full variable domain (rest looked up from reference TRBV11-2 and TRBJ2-3): EAGVAQSPRYKIIEKRQSVAFWCNPISGHATLYWYQQILGQGPKLLIQFQNNGVVDDSQLPKDRFSAERLKGVDSTLKIQPAKLEDSAVYLCASSPPYTDTQYFGPGTRLTVL.

The rearrangement uses TRBV7-2 and TRBJ1-2, with a tentative D call TRBD1 (5 bases). V was trimmed by 10 bases and J by 7 bases, leaving 13 bases between them. Germline V gives CDR1 SGHTA, CDR2 FQGNSA. There are 11 residues in the CDR3. This chain's CDR3 is CATGAGFGYTF. DNA for the CDR3: TGTGCCACTGGGGCAGGGTTTGGCTACACCTTC.

This chain uses TRBV10-2 with TRBJ1-5, with D perhaps TRBD1 (6 bases). CDR1 WSHSY and CDR2 SAAADI come from the germline V gene. V was clipped by 6 bases and J by 1 base, with 13 bases between them. The CDR3 totals 15 residues. The CDR3 reads CASRSGGSSNQPQHF. The CDR3 bases are TGCGCCAGCAGGTCGGGGGGCTCGAGCAATCAGCCCCAGCATTTT.

The rearrangement joins TRBV28 to TRBJ2-7; the match to TRBD1 covers 10 bases. The V gene end was trimmed by 7 bases and the J gene end by 4 bases; junction bases not matched to a gene: 10. This CDR3 has 15 amino acids. The germline V gene encodes CDR1 MDHEN and CDR2 SYDVKM. The CDR3 DNA reads TGTGCCAGCAACGGCAGGGACAGGGGCCTTTACGAGCAGTACTTC. Protein sequence: CASNGRDRGLYEQYF.

CDR3 sequence: CATSDLRGAAFF. Here the CDR3 DNA reads TGTGCCACCAGTGACCTCAGGGGAGCAGCTTTCTTT. The chain carries TRBV24-1 and TRBJ1-1; D perhaps matches TRBD1 (6 bases). Germline V CDR1 and CDR2: KGHDR, SFDVKD. This CDR3 contains 12 residues. V gave up 4 bases and J gave up 10 bases, with 12 bases separating them.

The chain has TRBV29-1 and TRBJ2-3, with 7 bases identical to TRBD2. The CDR3 totals 15 residues. CDR1 SQVTM and CDR2 ANQGSEA come from the germline V gene. J lost 4 bases, V lost 4 bases, and 11 bases had no gene match. The CDR3 DNA is TGCAGCGTTGGGGGGGGTTTCTCCTTTGCAGATACGCAGTATTTT. Translated: CSVGGGFSFADTQYF.

The chain is built from TRBV23-1 and TRBJ2-3; no firm D call. TRBV23-1 is marked as an open reading frame, function uncertain. V was cut by 0 bases and J by 3 bases, with 10 bases left in between. The CDR3 covers 15 residues. In DNA form, the CDR3 reads TGCGCCAGCAGTCAATCTCTGGCAGTTACAGATACGCAGTATTTT. It translates to CASSQSLAVTDTQYF.

J is TRBJ1-1 and V is TRBV28; no firm D call. CDR1 and CDR2 from the germline V gene are MDHEN and SYDVKM. The CDR3 totals 15 residues. Trimming left V 1 base short and J 1 base short, with 10 bases between. CDR3 sequence (DNA): TGTGCCAGCAGTTTATTGGGCAGCGGGAACACTGAAGCTTTCTTT. Residues: CASSLLGSGNTEAFF.

CDR3 region: CASRTGAPPDTQYF. The DNA of the CDR3 is TGTGCCAGCAGAACTGGGGCTCCCCCGGATACGCAGTATTTT. The chain has TRBV6-6 and TRBJ2-3, with a weak D call TRBD1 (5 bases). There are 14 residues in the CDR3. Germline CDR1 is MNHNY and CDR2 is SVGAGI (reference sequence). V lost 6 bases and J lost 6, with 16 bases in between.

This chain uses TRBV7-3 with TRBJ2-6, with 12 bases aligning to TRBD2. J was trimmed by 0 bases and V by 4 bases; bases with no gene match: 4. The CDR3 is made up of 18 amino acids. Germline CDR1 SGHTA, CDR2 FQGTGA. This CDR3 reads CASSSTGLAGSGANVLTF. CDR3 nucleotide sequence: TGTGCCAGCAGCTCCACGGGACTAGCGGGCTCTGGGGCCAACGTCCTGACTTTC.

V gene TRBV19 combines with J gene TRBJ1-5, with a weak D call TRBD1 (5 bases). The CDR3 spans 15 residues. Trimming removed 9 bases at V and 3 bases at J, with 18 bases between. Germline loops: CDR1 LNHDA, CDR2 SQIVND (reference sequence). DNA for the CDR3: TGTGCCAGCACCTCTGGGGGTGTTTTCAATCAGCCCCAGCATTTT. It yields the protein CASTSGGVFNQPQHF.

Only one count was recorded for this clone. The CDR3 DNA is TGTGCCAGCAGCTTATTTGGGCAGTACTCCTACGAGCAGTACTTC. Translation gives CASSLFGQYSYEQYF. The chain recombines TRBV7-2 with TRBJ2-7; D call uncertain. Germline V CDR1 and CDR2: SGHTA, FQGNSA. The CDR3 is 15 residues long. V was trimmed by 2 bases and J by 0 bases, leaving 11 bases between them.